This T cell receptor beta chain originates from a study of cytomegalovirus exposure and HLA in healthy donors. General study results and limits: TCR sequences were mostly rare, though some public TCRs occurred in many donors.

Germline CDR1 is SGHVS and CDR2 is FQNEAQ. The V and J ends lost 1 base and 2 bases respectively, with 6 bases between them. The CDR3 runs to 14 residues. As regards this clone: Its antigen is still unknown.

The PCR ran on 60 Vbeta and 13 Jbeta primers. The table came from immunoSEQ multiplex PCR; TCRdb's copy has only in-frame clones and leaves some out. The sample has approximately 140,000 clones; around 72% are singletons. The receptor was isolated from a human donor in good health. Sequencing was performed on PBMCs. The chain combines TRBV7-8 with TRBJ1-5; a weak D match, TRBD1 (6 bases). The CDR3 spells CASSLGGRNQPQHF. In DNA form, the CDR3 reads TGTGCCAGCAGCTTAGGGGGGCGCAATCAGCCCCAGCATTTT.